This T cell receptor beta chain was identified in a study of blood T cell repertoires in COVID-19 (dated by TCRdb to 2018 to 2021). About the full investigation: Collaborator samples came from the United States, Italy and Spain and covered acute and convalescent phases of COVID-19. The material from the prospective study consisted of cDNA or gDNA derived from T cells, B-cell-depleted T cells, or PBMCs. Subjects who had been exposed to COVID-19, were actively infected with it, or had recovered from it provided the deeply sampled blood TCRbeta repertoires that made up the dataset. A freely available public database, intended as a resource for researchers studying the immune response to SARS-CoV-2, is where the repertoires were released. The samples were drawn from two sources: the first 160 participants of the ongoing ImmuneRACE study, and fewer than 1,500 subjects contributed by 6 global collaborators. Sample metadata almost always included a de-identified subject ID, COVID-19 status, age in years and sex. Where available, HLA class I and class II types were taken from metadata supplied by the sample provider and were not determined by assay-based typing.

Comment on this clone: Which antigen it targets is not known. No much larger clone exists at a distance of one base, and base qualities are not known.

What the study reported, not specific to this receptor: How much clinical and demographic metadata was included differed by source and by participant, and the metadata was provided uncurated.

V is cut by 7 bases and J by 3 bases, and the space between the germline ends is 12 bases. Measured from the cysteine to the phenylalanine, the CDR3 is 13 residues long. Just the 39-base CDR3 DNA is kept, in frame starting at base 1. According to the germline V gene, CDR1 reads SNHLY and CDR2 reads FYNNEI. The immunoSEQ Assay, a bias-controlled multiplex PCR, was used to amplify TCRbeta CDR3 regions from genomic DNA. For the original study's pipeline: Within the assay, amplification of reference gene primers was used to estimate how many nucleated cells each sample contained. To quantify the absolute abundance of each unique TCRbeta CDR3 rearrangement, sequence reads were collapsed and filtered. For each sample, productive Simpson clonality was calculated as the square root of Simpson's diversity index over productive rearrangements. The immuneACCESS repertoire file appears here via TCRdb, limited to in-frame rearrangements. These files lack a portion of the clones; in checked studies, under half of the deficit traces to unresolved V genes, and the cause of the others is not known. Clone size and the V and J calls come from that table; the DNA yielded D and trimming. The sample table contains approximately 49,000 clones; only one count was recorded for about 70% of them. The ten top clones hold about 9% of the sample.

Whole blood was collected in K2EDTA tubes by collaborating institutions according to the institutions' own protocols. Collaborator samples were shipped for TCRbeta analysis as frozen whole blood, isolated PBMCs, or DNA extracted from either sample type. Source material: peripheral blood. The sequence derives from a woman in her 70s with acute or convalescent COVID-19. Rearrangement joined TRBV2 to TRBJ1-1; TRBD1 might be the D gene, on 6 matching bases. The nucleotide sequence is given as TGTGCCAGCAATGGACAGTCCTACACTGAAGCTTTCTTT. It codes for CASNGQSYTEAFF.